Shown below are 32 T cell receptor beta chains from a single sample sequenced in a study of cytomegalovirus exposure and HLA in healthy donors. PCR was performed using 60 Vbeta and 13 Jbeta primers. Method: immunoSEQ multiplex PCR; TCRdb's copy keeps in-frame clones and lacks some. This table has 110,000 or so clones, roughly 70% appearing once. The specimen sequenced was PBMCs. The receptors shown here come from a man in his late teens or twenties in good health and CMV-seropositive.

The chain employs TRBV11-2 and TRBJ2-7; 8 nucleotides agree with TRBD1. With V trimmed by 7 bases and J by 1 base, 6 bases remained unmatched. Germline CDR1 SGHAT, CDR2 FQNNGV. The CDR3 consists of 14 residues. The CDR3 sequence: CASNRGRQSYEQYV. CDR3 bases: TGTGCCAGCAACAGGGGGAGGCAATCCTACGAGCAGTACGTC.

The J gene is TRBJ1-6, the V gene TRBV15; D is possibly TRBD1 (5 bases). The CDR3 is 14 residues long. CDR1 is LNHNV and CDR2 is YYDKDF in the germline V gene (reference sequence). V lost 5 bases and J 8 bases, leaving 13 bases between the germline ends. The CDR3 DNA reads as TGTGCCACCAGCTCGTTGCAGGGTGATTCACCCCTCCACTTT. Translated: CATSSLQGDSPLHF.

The J gene is TRBJ1-4, the V gene TRBV15; D gene unclear. The V and J ends lost 1 base and 5 bases respectively, with 8 bases between them. Germline V gives CDR1 LNHNV, CDR2 YYDKDF (reference sequence). The CDR3 is made up of 14 amino acids. The CDR3 DNA is TGTGCCACCAGCAGAGGGGTGGGCAATGAAAAACTGTTTTTT. Its protein product is CATSRGVGNEKLFF.

The genes are TRBV2 and TRBJ2-1, with D maybe TRBD2 (7 bases). CDR1 SNHLY and CDR2 FYNNEI come from the germline V gene. The CDR3 loop spans 12 amino acids. V dropped 6 bases and J dropped 9 bases, with 12 bases sitting between them. This CDR3 reads CASSKGGSEQFF. The CDR3 nucleotides read TGTGCCAGCAGCAAGGGGGGGAGTGAGCAGTTCTTC. The full variable domain, in which reference TRBV2 and TRBJ2-1 provide the parts outside the CDR3, is EPEVTQTPSHQVTQMGQEVILRCVPISNHLYFYWYRQILGQKVEFLVSFYNNEISEKSEIFDDQFSVERPDGSNFTLKIRSTKLEDSAMYFCASSKGGSEQFFGPGTRLTVL.

The V call is TRBV28, the J call TRBJ1-5; 7 bases are shared with TRBD1. V trimming: 4 bases; J trimming: 6 bases; junction bases outside the gene matches: 6. CDR1 is MDHEN, CDR2 SYDVKM, per germline. The CDR3 runs 14 residues. DNA for the CDR3: TGTGCCAGCAGTTGGCGGGACAGTACTCAGCCCCAGCATTTT. Protein: CASSWRDSTQPQHF.

The rearrangement links TRBV2 to TRBJ1-5; unclear D gene. The V gene's germline CDR1 is SNHLY and CDR2 FYNNEI. Trimming took off 7 bases at V and 7 bases at J, with 14 bases between the two ends. This CDR3 is built from 13 residues. This CDR3 is CASTGEEQQPQHF. The CDR3 DNA sequence: TGTGCCAGCACCGGGGAGGAGCAACAGCCCCAGCATTTT. Full variable domain (rest looked up from reference TRBV2 and TRBJ1-5): EPEVTQTPSHQVTQMGQEVILRCVPISNHLYFYWYRQILGQKVEFLVSFYNNEISEKSEIFDDQFSVERPDGSNFTLKIRSTKLEDSAMYFCASTGEEQQPQHFGDGTRLSIL.

This chain connects TRBV27 to TRBJ2-7; 7 bases map to TRBD1. Germline assignment: CDR1 MNHEY and CDR2 SMNVEV (reference sequence). Trimming cost V 3 bases and J 3 bases; bases outside gene matches: 2. The CDR3 is 13 residues long. The CDR3 here is CASSLQGDYEQYF. CDR3 nucleotide sequence: TGTGCCAGCAGTTTGCAGGGGGACTACGAGCAGTACTTC.

The chain employs TRBV5-1 and TRBJ2-7, with 7 bases lining up with TRBD1. Per the germline V gene, CDR1 is SGHRS and CDR2 is YFSETQ. Trimming took 3 bases from V and 6 from J; bases not matched to a gene: 9. The CDR3 has 14 amino acids. For the CDR3, the DNA is TGCGCCAGCAGCTCCAAGACAGGGACAAGCGAGCAGTACTTC. Protein product: CASSSKTGTSEQYF.

The gene calls are TRBV10-3 and TRBJ2-7; TRBD1 matches at 7 bases. The V segment lost 5 bases and the J segment 3 bases; nucleotides outside the gene matches: 4. The V gene's germline CDR1 is ENHRY and CDR2 SYGVKD. The CDR3 covers 13 residues. The CDR3 coding sequence is TGTGCCATCAGTTCGCCAGGGGGCTACGAGCAGTACTTC. Protein: CAISSPGGYEQYF.

This clone was seen more than once but under ten times. The V call is TRBV15, the J call TRBJ2-6; TRBD1 agrees at 9 bases. The V segment lost 5 bases and the J segment 4 bases; nucleotides outside the gene matches: 3. The CDR3 contains 15 residues. Germline V gives CDR1 LNHNV, CDR2 YYDKDF (reference sequence). Here the CDR3 reads CATSDRGAGANVLTF. CDR3 in DNA: TGTGCCACCAGCGACAGGGGGGCCGGGGCCAACGTCCTGACTTTC.

As for this clone: An end of the junction does not agree with germline; a read error may underlie this. The chain joins TRBV2 to TRBJ1-5; no clear D. From germline, CDR1 is SNHLY and CDR2 FYNNEI. The length of the CDR3 is 11 residues. As DNA, the CDR3 is TGTGCCAGCAGTGATTTTGAGCGCACGGATTTT. This gives the protein CASSDFERTDF.

The J gene is TRBJ2-7, the V gene TRBV30, with a weak D call TRBD2 (5 bases). The germline gives CDR1 GTSNPN, CDR2 SVGIG (reference sequence). Trimming removed 1 base from V and 9 bases from J, with 10 bases in between. The CDR3 covers 11 residues. This CDR3 is CAWSAAGTQYF. Written as DNA, the CDR3 is TGTGCCTGGAGTGCCGCGGGCACGCAGTACTTC.

The chain uses TRBV18 and TRBJ1-1; perhaps TRBD1 as D (5 bases). Trimming took 5 bases from V and 4 from J, leaving 20 bases between them. From germline, CDR1 is KGHSH and CDR2 LQKENI. This CDR3 contains 16 residues. CDR3 bases: TGTGCCAGCTCAATACATGGAGGGGTCGATGGCACTGAAGCTTTCTTT. It yields the protein CASSIHGGVDGTEAFF.

This clone has just one count. The genes are TRBV6-1 and TRBJ2-2; 9 bases line up with TRBD1. The CDR3 extends over 15 amino acids. The germline CDR1 and CDR2 sequences are MNHNS and SASEGT. V lost 4 bases, J lost 3 bases, and 3 bases stayed unmatched. CDR3 region: CASSGRTGDTGELFF. The CDR3 DNA follows: TGTGCCAGCAGTGGAAGGACAGGGGACACCGGGGAGCTGTTTTTT.

This rearrangement joins TRBV28 to TRBJ2-5, with TRBD2 matching over 10 bases. This CDR3 comprises 15 residues. The V and J ends lost 7 bases and 1 base, in that order; junction bases with no gene match: 6. The germline CDR1 and CDR2 sequences are MDHEN and SYDVKM. The CDR3 DNA sequence: TGTGCCAGCAACAGACTAGCGGGCCTCCAAGAGACCCAGTACTTC. The encoded protein is CASNRLAGLQETQYF.

The chain is built from TRBV5-1 and TRBJ2-1, with 8 positions matching TRBD2. Germline V CDR1 and CDR2: SGHRS, YFSETQ. V lost 0 bases, J lost 6 bases, and 5 bases stayed unmatched. This CDR3 region has 15 residues. CDR3 nucleotide sequence: TGCGCCAGCAGCTTGGTCCAGCGGGGGATCAATGAGCAGTTCTTC. This gives the protein CASSLVQRGINEQFF.

The chain is built from TRBV4-1 and TRBJ2-7; 9 positions agree with TRBD1. CDR1 and CDR2 (germline): MGHRA, YSYEKL. With 3 bases clipped from V and 1 base from J, the junction kept 4 bases outside the gene matches. CDR3 length: 15 amino acids. In nucleotides, the CDR3 is TGCGCCAGCAGCCAGGTACAGGGGGCGTCCTACGAGCAGTACTTC. Translation: CASSQVQGASYEQYF.

This clone appeared a single time. The rearrangement joins TRBV30 to TRBJ1-5; TRBD1 aligns across 8 bases. Germline V CDR1 and CDR2: GTSNPN, SVGIG (reference sequence). V was pared by 4 bases and J by 4 bases, with 9 bases of the junction left unmatched. This CDR3 contains 15 residues. The CDR3 loop is CAWNRQGNMNQPQHF. CDR3 bases: TGTGCCTGGAACCGACAGGGGAATATGAATCAGCCCCAGCATTTT.

Only a few counts were recorded for this clone. V is TRBV5-6 and J is TRBJ2-1; 12 bases map to TRBD2. CDR1 SGHDT and CDR2 YYEEEE come from the germline V gene. The CDR3 consists of 15 residues. V dropped 4 bases and J dropped 9; count of bases not matched to a gene: 8. The CDR3 sequence: CASSRVGLAGLEQFF. In DNA form, the CDR3 reads TGTGCCAGCAGCCGGGTTGGACTAGCGGGGCTTGAGCAGTTCTTC.

The V and J genes are TRBV28 and TRBJ2-6; 7 nucleotides align to TRBD1. The CDR3 is made up of 16 amino acids. The ends lost 7 bases at V and 0 bases at J; junction bases unmatched: 6. From germline, CDR1 is MDHEN and CDR2 SYDVKM. The CDR3, as DNA: TGTGCCAGCATCGCACAGGGGCTCTCTGGGGCCAACGTCCTGACTTTC. Translating gives CASIAQGLSGANVLTF.

This clone showed up just a few times. The chain employs TRBV4-1 and TRBJ1-4; a possible D gene is TRBD1 (5 bases). Looked up from germline, CDR1 is MGHRA and CDR2 is YSYEKL. CDR3 length: 15 residues. V gave up 1 base and J gave up 3 bases, with 9 bases separating them. The CDR3 protein is CASSQARGANEKLFF. The CDR3 DNA reads as TGCGCCAGCAGCCAAGCGCGGGGGGCTAATGAAAAACTGTTTTTT.

This clone was counted between two and nine times. This sequence joins TRBV5-4 and TRBJ1-4; TRBD1 agrees at 9 bases. The germline gives CDR1 SGHNT, CDR2 YYREEE (reference sequence). The CDR3 is 15 residues long. Trimming at V came to 4 bases and at J to 3 bases, leaving 4 bases not matched to a gene. CDR3 DNA sequence: TGTGCCAGCAGCCGGGACAGGGAGGCTAATGAAAAACTGTTTTTT. This encodes CASSRDREANEKLFF.

This clone was found a few times. The genes are TRBV11-3 and TRBJ2-4; 11 bases agree with TRBD1. The CDR3 has 15 residues. Germline CDR1 reads SGHNT; CDR2 reads YENEEA. Trimming took 0 bases from V and 6 from J; bases not matched to a gene: 1. CDR3 DNA sequence: TGTGCCAGCAGCTTAGAAGGACAGGGGGCAAACATTCAGTACTTC. This encodes CASSLEGQGANIQYF.

The rearrangement links TRBV10-2 to TRBJ2-1; 11 nucleotides match TRBD2. The CDR3 is 15 amino acids. V was clipped by 5 bases and J by 9 bases; unmatched bases: 9. Germline assignment: CDR1 WSHSY and CDR2 SAAADI. The CDR3 DNA reads as TGCGCCAGCAGTCCTACTAGCGGGGGCAGGGGTGAGCAGTTCTTC. Protein sequence: CASSPTSGGRGEQFF.

J is TRBJ1-5 and V is TRBV4-1; possibly TRBD1 for D (6 bases). The CDR3 consists of 18 residues. The V gene's germline CDR1 is MGHRA and CDR2 YSYEKL. Deletions cut 1 base from V and 4 bases from J, with 20 bases between. Here the CDR3 reads CASSQAPSLQGGNQPQHF. The CDR3 region has the DNA TGCGCCAGCAGCCAAGCCCCCAGTCTCCAAGGGGGTAATCAGCCCCAGCATTTT.

This clone has only one observation. V is TRBV5-4 and J is TRBJ1-5; D is possibly TRBD1 (6 bases). CDR3 size: 14 residues. Trimming pared 6 bases from V and 1 base from J, leaving 11 bases between. Germline V gene sequence: CDR1 SGHNT, CDR2 YYREEE (reference sequence). CDR3 region: CASNFRGSNQPQHF. The CDR3 DNA reads as TGTGCCAGCAACTTCAGGGGCAGCAATCAGCCCCAGCATTTT.

DNA of the CDR3: TGTGCCAGCAGTGCAACGGGCAGGGGGAACCTCAACCCGTACGAGCAGTACTTC. Protein: CASSATGRGNLNPYEQYF. The V gene is TRBV25-1, the J gene TRBJ2-7, with TRBD1 identical over 7 bases. Germline values: CDR1 MGHDK, CDR2 SYGVNS. V shed 4 bases, J shed 4 bases, and the junction held 19 bases outside the gene matches. The CDR3 is 18 amino acids.

This chain joins TRBV18 and TRBJ1-6; TRBD1 matches at 11 bases. The CDR3 contains 16 residues. CDR1 KGHSH and CDR2 LQKENI come from the germline V gene. Trimming took 1 base from V and 8 from J; bases not matched to a gene: 4. The CDR3 region is CASSPLGTGGDSPLHF. For the CDR3, the DNA is TGTGCCAGCTCACCACTCGGGACAGGGGGAGATTCACCCCTCCACTTT.

This clone was counted only a few times. This chain joins TRBV18 and TRBJ2-1; TRBD1 matches at 7 bases. This CDR3 region has 14 residues. J lost 8 bases, V lost 1 base, and 5 bases had no gene match. Germline lookup yields CDR1 KGHSH and CDR2 LQKENI. The CDR3 DNA sequence: TGTGCCAGCTCACCACAGAGGGGGCTGGATGAGCAGTTCTTC. Its translation: CASSPQRGLDEQFF.

The chain recombines TRBV7-9 with TRBJ2-3; TRBD2 matches at 7 bases. Germline trimming cut 6 bases from V and 3 bases from J; bases unmatched to any gene: 6. Germline CDR1 is SEHNR and CDR2 is FQNEAQ (reference sequence). The CDR3 totals 14 residues. This CDR3 is CASRWDYKTDTQYF. As DNA, the CDR3 is TGTGCCAGCAGATGGGACTACAAAACAGATACGCAGTATTTT.

The CDR3 region is CASSMAGGTREQYF. CDR3 DNA: TGTGCCAGCAGCATGGCAGGGGGTACGCGAGAGCAGTACTTC. This sequence joins TRBV6-5 and TRBJ2-7, with TRBD1 matching over 7 bases. Trimming cost V 6 bases and J 7 bases; bases outside gene matches: 12. This CDR3 contains 14 residues. Germline V gives CDR1 MNHEY, CDR2 SVGAGI.

V is TRBV10-1 and J is TRBJ2-5; TRBD2 is a possible D gene (5 bases). The CDR3 is 13 residues long. In germline, CDR1 is WNHNN, CDR2 SYGVQD (reference sequence). The V gene lost 4 bases and the J gene lost 5 bases, with 11 bases spanning the gap. The CDR3, as DNA: TGCGCCAGCAGTGCGTTGCCGGGGGAGACCCAGTACTTC. This codes for CASSALPGETQYF.